The clone carrying this T cell receptor (beta chain) has only a few counts. Its matching antigen is unknown. Mismatch with germline at one junction end may stem from a read error. Germline CDR1 reads ENHRY; CDR2 reads SYGVKD. The CDR3 extends over 14 amino acids. The sample is drawn from a study of T cells in Graves' hyperthyroidism and ophthalmopathy. Study-level findings and limits: Classification by a 13 V-J model distinguished ophthalmopathy from stable hyperthyroidism.

TCR beta CDR3 sequences were amplified from RNA transcripts. An initial round of RT-PCR targeting the TCR CDR3 relied on the HTBI primer set. MiXCR, run by TCRdb on the multiplex PCR reads, gives a single entry per CDR3 protein. The table records approximately 610,000 distinct CDR3 sequences, approximately 14% of them present only once. Sequenced sample: blood. The chain recombines TRBV10-3 with TRBJ1-1; TRBD1 might be the D (6 bases). The origin of this receptor is a woman aged 40 to 50 with Graves' ophthalmopathy. This CDR3 is CAISDNTGNTGAFF. The CDR3 DNA reads TGTGCCATCAGTGATAATACAGGGAACACTGGAGCTTTCTTT.